These 23 T cell receptor beta chains were sequenced from one sample in a study of OX40 agonist ivuxolimab in advanced cancers. The assay was immunoSEQ multiplex PCR, and TCRdb's table has in-frame clones only and misses some. This table has over 50,000 clones, about nine tenths appearing once. The material was CD4+ or CD8+ T cells sorted from blood, obtained in a trial of the OX40 agonist ivuxolimab. These receptors all stem from an adult with an advanced solid tumor such as melanoma, head and neck, liver or kidney cancer.

This clone was picked up one time. The CDR3 here is CASRQGRTGELFF. In DNA form, the CDR3 reads TGTGCCAGCAGACAGGGGAGGACCGGGGAGCTGTTTTTT. The chain uses TRBV27 and TRBJ2-2, with D tentatively TRBD1 (7 bases). CDR1 MNHEY and CDR2 SMNVEV come from the germline V gene (reference sequence). The CDR3 has 13 amino acids. Trimming removed 6 bases from V and 5 bases from J, with 10 bases in between.

V usage is TRBV9 and J usage is TRBJ1-5; 7 nucleotides align to TRBD1. The length of the CDR3 is 15 residues. The V and J ends lost 4 bases and 0 bases, in that order; junction bases with no gene match: 4. Per the germline V gene, CDR1 is SGDLS and CDR2 is YYNGEE. The CDR3 loop reads CASSSQGISNQPQHF. The CDR3, as DNA: TGTGCCAGCAGCTCACAGGGGATTAGCAATCAGCCCCAGCATTTT.

This chain links TRBV28 with TRBJ2-1; D possibly corresponds to TRBD2 (6 bases). Germline V gene lookup returns CDR1 MDHEN and CDR2 SYDVKM. Trimming removed 7 bases at V and 12 bases at J, with 16 bases between. The length of the CDR3 is 12 residues. CDR3 protein: CASTFNQGGQFF. The CDR3 DNA reads TGTGCCAGCACTTTTAACCAGGGAGGGCAGTTCTTC. The full variable domain, its missing parts supplied by reference TRBV28 and TRBJ2-1, is DVKVTQSSRYLVKRTGEKVFLECVQDMDHENMFWYRQDPGLGLRLIYFSYDVKMKEKGDIPEGYSVSREKKERFSLILESASTNQTSMYLCASTFNQGGQFFGPGTRLTVL.

The J gene is TRBJ2-3, the V gene TRBV4-2; 9 bases line up with TRBD2. The V gene end was trimmed by 0 bases and the J gene end by 0 bases; junction bases not matched to a gene: 4. Germline CDR1 LGHNA, CDR2 YNFKEQ. This CDR3 contains 17 residues. CDR3 amino acids: CASSQEPSGASTDTQYF. CDR3 DNA: TGTGCCAGCAGCCAAGAACCTAGCGGGGCTAGCACAGATACGCAGTATTTT.

This chain joins TRBV2 and TRBJ2-5; the D gene is possibly TRBD1 (7 bases). CDR1 is SNHLY, CDR2 FYNNEI, per germline. The ends were cut back, 6 bases at V and 2 bases at J, with 13 bases in the middle. The CDR3 has 14 amino acids. Here the CDR3 DNA reads TGTGCCAGCAGGACGGGGGACAGTCAAGAGACCCAGTACTTC. Encoded protein: CASRTGDSQETQYF.

The CDR3 DNA sequence: TGCAGCGTTATAGAGACAGGGTTTTTTTCCAATGAGCAGTTCTTC. Translating it yields CSVIETGFFSNEQFF. The V and J genes are TRBV29-1 and TRBJ2-1; TRBD1 aligns across 7 bases. V trimming: 5 bases; J trimming: 6 bases; junction bases outside the gene matches: 13. The germline V gene encodes CDR1 SQVTM and CDR2 ANQGSEA. CDR3 length: 15 amino acids.

This clone has only a few counts. The chain combines TRBV29-1 with TRBJ1-2, with no clear D. Germline-derived CDR1 and CDR2 are SQVTM and ANQGSEA. Trimming left V 1 base short and J 7 bases short, with 7 bases between. CDR3 size: 11 residues. CDR3 sequence (DNA): TGCAGCGTTGAAGGAGGTTTTGGCTACACCTTC. It yields the protein CSVEGGFGYTF.

V usage is TRBV27 and J usage is TRBJ1-2, with a weak D call TRBD1 (5 bases). Trimming removed 5 bases from V and 5 bases from J, with 12 bases in between. The germline V gene encodes CDR1 MNHEY and CDR2 SMNVEV (reference sequence). CDR3 size: 13 residues. As DNA, the CDR3 is TGTGCCAGCAGTATCGGGACTGCATATGGCTACACCTTC. Translating gives CASSIGTAYGYTF.

This sequence joins TRBV11-2 and TRBJ2-7; 9 bases match TRBD1. The CDR3 runs to 16 residues. V shed 1 base, J shed 4 bases, and the junction held 8 bases outside the gene matches. The germline CDR1 and CDR2 sequences are SGHAT and FQNNGV. In nucleotides, the CDR3 is TGTGCCAGCAGCTTAGGAGGTCGTGACAGGGGGTACGAGCAGTACTTC. It yields the protein CASSLGGRDRGYEQYF.

This chain links TRBV6-1 with TRBJ2-7; D is undetermined. Trimming removed 0 bases at V and 4 bases at J, with 16 bases between. The germline V gene has CDR1 MNHNS and CDR2 SASEGT. This CDR3 comprises 16 residues. For the CDR3, the DNA is TGTGCCAGCAGTGAAGCGACGGTTGGCAGCGAATACGAGCAGTACTTC. As protein: CASSEATVGSEYEQYF.

The V gene is TRBV7-9, the J gene TRBJ2-5; D is tentatively TRBD1 or TRBD2 (6 bases each). Germline assignment: CDR1 SEHNR and CDR2 FQNEAQ (reference sequence). V shed 0 bases and J shed 4 bases, with 12 bases lying between them. This CDR3 spans 15 amino acids. The CDR3, as DNA: TGTGCCAGCAGCTTAGCGGGGGGCTCGGGAGAGACCCAGTACTTC. Translating gives CASSLAGGSGETQYF.

This chain connects TRBV4-1 to TRBJ1-6; perhaps TRBD1 as D (5 bases). The CDR3 loop spans 17 amino acids. The germline V gene has CDR1 MGHRA and CDR2 YSYEKL. Deletions cut 2 bases from V and 5 bases from J, with 16 bases between. The CDR3 DNA follows: TGCGCCAGCAGCCAAAACAAGCGGCAGGGACATAATTCACCCCTCCACTTT. Protein sequence: CASSQNKRQGHNSPLHF.

Remarks on this clone: A junction boundary mismatches the germline segment, possibly from a read error. The chain carries TRBV4-1 and TRBJ1-2; tentative D call: TRBD1 (6 bases). The CDR3 sequence is 11 residues long. Germline CDR1 is MGHRA and CDR2 is YSYEKL. Here the CDR3 reads CASSETGDYTF. As DNA, the CDR3 is TGTGCCAGCAGCGAGACAGGAGATTACACCTTC.

The chain couples TRBV28 to TRBJ1-2; TRBD1 agrees at 10 bases. This CDR3 is 15 amino acids long. Germline values: CDR1 MDHEN, CDR2 SYDVKM. V shed 5 bases and J 6 bases; nucleotides not matched to a gene: 9. DNA for the CDR3: TGTGCCAGCAGTCGCGGGACAGGGGAGGTGAATGGCTACACCTTC. It translates to CASSRGTGEVNGYTF.

The CDR3 loop reads CASASYREGTEAFF. The CDR3 bases are TGTGCCAGCGCTTCATACAGGGAGGGAACTGAAGCTTTCTTT. This chain joins TRBV28 and TRBJ1-1; D may be TRBD1 (6 bases). The CDR3 has 14 residues. V dropped 8 bases and J dropped 5 bases, with 18 bases sitting between them. Looked up from germline, CDR1 is MDHEN and CDR2 is SYDVKM.

This sequence joins TRBV7-8 and TRBJ1-4; 8 bases fit TRBD1. The V segment lost 6 bases and the J segment 3 bases; nucleotides outside the gene matches: 9. Germline CDR1 reads SGHVS; CDR2 reads FQNEAQ. This CDR3 has 16 residues. The CDR3 nucleotides are TGTGCCAGCAGGGGGACAGGCAAAGGGGCTAATGAAAAACTGTTTTTT. Translating it yields CASRGTGKGANEKLFF.

This CDR3 is CAWSVEASTEAFF. The CDR3 nucleotides read TGTGCCTGGAGTGTTGAAGCGAGCACTGAAGCTTTCTTT. The V gene is TRBV30, the J gene TRBJ1-1, with no clear D. The CDR3 totals 13 residues. V was cut by 0 bases and J by 4 bases, with 9 bases left in between. Looked up from germline, CDR1 is GTSNPN and CDR2 is SVGIG (reference sequence).

The V gene is TRBV29-1, the J gene TRBJ2-7, with 7 bases fitting TRBD2. From germline, CDR1 is SQVTM and CDR2 ANQGSEA. The CDR3 length is 13 residues. Losses at the gene ends were 3 bases for V and 2 bases for J; bases not matched to a gene: 4. CDR3 protein: CSVDDGRAYEQYF. As DNA, the CDR3 is TGCAGCGTTGATGATGGGAGGGCCTACGAGCAGTACTTC.

CDR3 region: CASSYSNGENTEAFF. CDR3 DNA sequence: TGTGCCAGCAGTTACTCGAACGGAGAGAACACTGAAGCTTTCTTT. This chain links TRBV6-5 with TRBJ1-1; D uncertain. V gave up 0 bases and J gave up 1 base, with 9 bases separating them. Germline V gene lookup returns CDR1 MNHEY and CDR2 SVGAGI. This CDR3 comprises 15 residues.

The chain has TRBV4-3 and TRBJ2-5; 9 positions agree with TRBD2. CDR1 and CDR2 (germline): LGHNA, YSLEER. The CDR3 runs 16 residues. The ends lost 2 bases at V and 3 bases at J; junction bases unmatched: 7. The CDR3 sequence is CASSQSLAGAEETQYF. Written as DNA, the CDR3 is TGCGCCAGCAGCCAAAGTTTAGCGGGAGCCGAAGAGACCCAGTACTTC.

The V gene is TRBV28, the J gene TRBJ2-7; 11 bases map to TRBD1. CDR3 length equals 14 residues. V was clipped by 8 bases and J by 4 bases; unmatched bases: 7. Germline-derived CDR1 and CDR2 are MDHEN and SYDVKM. In DNA, the CDR3 is TGTGCCAGCTGCCTCCGGGACAGGGGGTACGAGCAGTACTTC. It encodes CASCLRDRGYEQYF.

The chain combines TRBV5-4 with TRBJ2-1; D ambiguous. This CDR3 is built from 16 residues. Germline V lookup: CDR1 SGHNT, CDR2 YYREEE (reference sequence). The V and J ends lost 4 bases and 3 bases respectively, with 17 bases between them. The CDR3 here is CASSPVDASIYNEQFF. For the CDR3, the DNA is TGTGCCAGCAGCCCCGTGGACGCCTCAATCTACAATGAGCAGTTCTTC.

This clone was recorded only once. The CDR3 sequence is CASSFRDFLYF. The CDR3 coding sequence is TGTGCCAGCAGCTTCCGGGACTTTTTGTACTTC. The rearrangement uses TRBV11-3 and TRBJ2-7; D perhaps matches TRBD2 (6 bases). With 3 bases removed from V and 12 bases from J, the gap between germline ends came to 12 bases. Germline V gene lookup returns CDR1 SGHNT and CDR2 YENEEA. The length of the CDR3 is 11 residues.